A single sample gave rise to the 9 T cell receptor beta chains below, sequenced in a study of response to subunit inactivated influenza vaccine. A single record per CDR3 protein comes from TCRdb applying MiXCR to the RT-PCR reads. Among roughly 180,000 distinct CDR3 sequences listed, about 9.3% were seen once. Sequenced here: non-naive T cells sorted from PBMCs, sampled on the day of vaccination. The receptor source for this set is a man in his fifties who received an inactivated influenza vaccine.

This clonotype came up a few times. The rearrangement links TRBV10-2 to TRBJ2-2; D uncertain. There are 14 residues in the CDR3. Trimming took off 7 bases at V and 0 bases at J, with 9 bases between the two ends. Germline CDR1 and CDR2: WSHSY and SAAADI. CDR3 sequence (DNA): TGCGCCAGCATAACCGGTGCGAACACCGGGGAGCTGTTTTTT. It codes for CASITGANTGELFF.

The V and J genes are TRBV27 and TRBJ2-1; 7 nucleotides line up with TRBD2. The trim removed 0 bases at V and 7 bases at J, leaving 9 bases unmatched. CDR1 is MNHEY, CDR2 SMNVEV, per germline (reference sequence). This CDR3 has 16 residues. The CDR3 here is CASSLSGLGLENEQFF. In DNA, the CDR3 is TGTGCCAGCAGTTTATCGGGCCTAGGACTAGAGAATGAGCAGTTCTTC.

This clonotype appeared many times. This chain links TRBV5-1 with TRBJ2-5; D is possibly TRBD1 (7 bases). This CDR3 comprises 15 residues. CDR1 is SGHRS, CDR2 YFSETQ, per germline. V was clipped by 0 bases and J by 7 bases, with 16 bases between them. CDR3 DNA: TGCGCCAGCAGCTTGGACAATCCGCAGGGGGGGACCCAGTACTTC. Its translation is CASSLDNPQGGTQYF.

In this sample, this clonotype turned up many times. The J gene is TRBJ2-5, the V gene TRBV12-3 or TRBV12-4; 7 bases agree with TRBD1. V lost 5 bases, J lost 2 bases, and 8 bases stayed unmatched. The CDR3 totals 15 residues. The CDR3 loop reads CASSPNRGRQETQYF. Here the CDR3 DNA reads TGTGCCAGCAGTCCAAACAGGGGCCGACAAGAGACCCAGTACTTC.

The chain couples TRBV7-9 to TRBJ1-1, with a tentative D call TRBD1 (5 bases). The CDR3 sequence is 14 residues long. Between the trimmed V and J ends, which lost 4 bases and 6 bases, there was a span of 15 bases. CDR1 SEHNR and CDR2 FQNEAQ come from the germline V gene (reference sequence). Written as DNA, the CDR3 is TGTGCCAGCAGCTCCCCGGGGGTAAGGGCTGAAGCTTTCTTT. As protein: CASSSPGVRAEAFF.

This clonotype was counted between two and nine times. The chain uses TRBV6-2 or TRBV6-3 and TRBJ2-1, with D uncertain. Between the trimmed V and J ends, which lost 5 bases and 8 bases, there was a span of 13 bases. CDR1 is MNHEY and CDR2 is SVGEGT in the germline V gene. The CDR3 covers 13 residues. CDR3 amino acids: CASSLSRAHEQFF. Written as DNA, the CDR3 is TGTGCCAGCAGTCTCTCCAGAGCCCATGAGCAGTTCTTC.

This clonotype was counted a few times. The chain employs TRBV6-1 and TRBJ2-7, with 11 bases lining up with TRBD1. With V trimmed by 5 bases and J by 7 bases, 4 bases remained unmatched. CDR3 length: 13 residues. Per germline, CDR1 MNHNS and CDR2 SASEGT. The CDR3 nucleotides read TGTGCCAGCAGTAGGACAGGGGGCCGTGAGCAGTACTTC. Protein product: CASSRTGGREQYF.

This clonotype has a count of ten or more. This chain links TRBV20-1 with TRBJ2-1, with TRBD2 identical over 8 bases. Germline V lookup: CDR1 DFQATT, CDR2 SNEGSKA (reference sequence). V shed 5 bases and J 6 bases; nucleotides not matched to a gene: 9. This CDR3 comprises 14 residues. CDR3 DNA: TGCAGTGCTGAAATAGCGGGAAGCGGCAATGAGCAGTTCTTC. It codes for CSAEIAGSGNEQFF.

This clonotype was recorded a few times. The chain joins TRBV2 to TRBJ2-1; D ambiguous. The CDR3 sequence is 14 residues long. Trimming took 4 bases from V and 8 from J, leaving 15 bases between them. Germline V gives CDR1 SNHLY, CDR2 FYNNEI. CDR3 region: CASSARSPSDEQFF. As DNA, the CDR3 is TGTGCCAGCAGTGCCCGGTCCCCGTCCGATGAGCAGTTCTTC.